This entry is about one TCR beta chain. The data originate from a study of blood T cell repertoires in COVID-19. About the research overall: There were acute and convalescent COVID-19 samples, and they came from the United States, Italy and Spain. PBMCs, B-cell-depleted T cells, or T cells were the source of the cDNA or gDNA that made up the material.

V shed 0 bases and J shed 2 bases, with 8 bases lying between them. Germline values: CDR1 SGDLS, CDR2 YYNGEE. CDR3 length: 14 amino acids. Followed over time, Seattle patients had been enrolled while infection was active. In the original analysis: By means of reference gene primer amplification, nucleated cell counts were estimated. Profiling relied on immunoSEQ multiplex PCR, and the TCRdb table lists in-frame clones only, not all of them. For V, J and clone size, that table is used; D and trimming come from the DNA. The sample lists roughly 150,000 clones, 70% to 85% seen once, with around 6.9% in the top ten.

The receptor's source is a man older than 75 with COVID-19, enrolled during active disease. Sequencing was done on a sample of peripheral blood. The chain employs TRBV9 and TRBJ1-2; tentative D call: TRBD1 (5 bases). The CDR3 is CASSVETGNYGYTF. The CDR3 DNA follows: TGTGCCAGCAGCGTAGAAACAGGAAACTATGGCTACACCTTC.